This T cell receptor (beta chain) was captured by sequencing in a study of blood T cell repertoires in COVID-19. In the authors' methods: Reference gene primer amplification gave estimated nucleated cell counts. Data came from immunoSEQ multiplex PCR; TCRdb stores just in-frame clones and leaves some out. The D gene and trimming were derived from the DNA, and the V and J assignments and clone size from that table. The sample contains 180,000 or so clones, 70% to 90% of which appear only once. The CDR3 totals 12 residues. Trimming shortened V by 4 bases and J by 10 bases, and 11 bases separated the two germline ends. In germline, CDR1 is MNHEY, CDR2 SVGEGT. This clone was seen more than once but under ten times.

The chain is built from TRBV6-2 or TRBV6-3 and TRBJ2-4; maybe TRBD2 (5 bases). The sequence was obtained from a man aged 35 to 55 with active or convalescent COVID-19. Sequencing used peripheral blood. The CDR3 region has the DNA TGTGCCAGCAGTTTGGGAGTAGGGATTCAGTACTTC. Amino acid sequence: CASSLGVGIQYF.